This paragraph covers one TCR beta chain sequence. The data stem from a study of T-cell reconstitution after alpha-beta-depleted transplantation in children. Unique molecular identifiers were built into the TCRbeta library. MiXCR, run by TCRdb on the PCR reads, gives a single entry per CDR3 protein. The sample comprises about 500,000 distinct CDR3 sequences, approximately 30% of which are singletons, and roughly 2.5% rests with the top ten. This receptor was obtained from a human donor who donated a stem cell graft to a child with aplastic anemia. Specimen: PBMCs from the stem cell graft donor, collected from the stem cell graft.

In DNA, the CDR3 is TGTGCCAGCAGTGCAACGACAGTTCCCGCAGGCTACACCTTC. Amino acid sequence: CASSATTVPAGYTF. This chain connects TRBV25-1 to TRBJ1-2; a possible D gene is TRBD1 (5 bases). The length of the CDR3 is 14 residues. CDR1 MGHDK and CDR2 SYGVNS come from the germline V gene. Trimming left V 4 bases short and J 8 bases short, with 17 bases between.